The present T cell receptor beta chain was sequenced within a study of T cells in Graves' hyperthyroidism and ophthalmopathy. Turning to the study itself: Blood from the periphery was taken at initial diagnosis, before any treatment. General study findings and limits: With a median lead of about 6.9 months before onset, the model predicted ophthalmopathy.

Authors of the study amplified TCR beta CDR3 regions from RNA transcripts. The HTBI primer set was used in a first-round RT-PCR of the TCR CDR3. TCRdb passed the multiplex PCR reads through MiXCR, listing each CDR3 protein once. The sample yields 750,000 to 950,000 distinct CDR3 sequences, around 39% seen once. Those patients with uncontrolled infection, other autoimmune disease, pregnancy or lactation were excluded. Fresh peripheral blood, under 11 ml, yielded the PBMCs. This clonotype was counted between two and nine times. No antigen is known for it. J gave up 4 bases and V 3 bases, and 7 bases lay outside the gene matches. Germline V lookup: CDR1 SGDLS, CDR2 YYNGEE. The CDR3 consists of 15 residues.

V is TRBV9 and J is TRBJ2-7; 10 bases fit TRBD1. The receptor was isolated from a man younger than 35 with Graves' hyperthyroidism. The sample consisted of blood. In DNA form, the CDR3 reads TGTGCCAGCAGCGGGGGACAGGGGATCTTTTACGAGCAGTACTTC. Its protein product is CASSGGQGIFYEQYF.